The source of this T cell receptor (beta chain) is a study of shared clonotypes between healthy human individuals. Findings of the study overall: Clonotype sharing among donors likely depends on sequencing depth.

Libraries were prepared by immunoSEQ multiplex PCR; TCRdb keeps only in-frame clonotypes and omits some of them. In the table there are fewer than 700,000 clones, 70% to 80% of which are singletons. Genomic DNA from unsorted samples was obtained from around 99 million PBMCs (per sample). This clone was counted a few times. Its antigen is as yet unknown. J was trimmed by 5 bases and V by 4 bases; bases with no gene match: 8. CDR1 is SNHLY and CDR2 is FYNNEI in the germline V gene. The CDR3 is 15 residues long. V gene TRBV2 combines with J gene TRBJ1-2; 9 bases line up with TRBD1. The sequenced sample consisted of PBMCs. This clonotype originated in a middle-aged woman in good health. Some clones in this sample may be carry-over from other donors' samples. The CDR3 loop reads CASSGGQGGDYGYTF. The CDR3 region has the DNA TGTGCCAGCAGTGGGGGACAGGGAGGAGATTATGGCTACACCTTC. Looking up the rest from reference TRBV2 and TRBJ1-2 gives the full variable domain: EPEVTQTPSHQVTQMGQEVILRCVPISNHLYFYWYRQILGQKVEFLVSFYNNEISEKSEIFDDQFSVERPDGSNFTLKIRSTKLEDSAMYFCASSGGQGGDYGYTFGSGTRLTVV.